The rows below give T cell receptor beta chains drawn from one sample of a study of OX40 agonist ivuxolimab in advanced cancers. TCRdb's table, derived via immunoSEQ multiplex PCR, lists solely in-frame clones and lacks some. The sample contains roughly 10,000 clones, approximately 87% of which appear only once. The sample here was CD4+ or CD8+ T cells sorted from blood, taken in a trial of the OX40 agonist ivuxolimab. The receptors originated from an adult with an advanced solid tumor such as melanoma, head and neck, liver or kidney cancer. CDR3s include the opening cysteine and the closing phenylalanine or tryptophan. A D gene is named only where the DNA matches it firmly.

d_call,v_call,cdr3_aa
-,TRBV27,CASSLSLPYEQYF
-,TRBV19,CASTGHILDGYTF
-,TRBV28,CASRDARTLTYEQYF
-,TRBV6-1,CASSVKTGELFF
TRBD2,TRBV27,CASQGLAGGTYNEQFF
TRBD2,TRBV6-6,CASNLAGGLDNEQFF
TRBD1,TRBV6-5,CASRGGDSWQPQHF
TRBD1,TRBV11-2,CASSLGQGNEKLFF
-,TRBV15,CATSRADSSYEQYF
TRBD1,TRBV5-6,CASSLEGAGPSSGNTIYF
-,TRBV7-2,CVSSPTVSYEQYF
TRBD1,TRBV27,CATSDRVGYEQYF
TRBD1,TRBV7-9,CASSFSTGSSYEQYF
-,TRBV27,CASSFTEEGYGYTF
-,TRBV15,CATPFIKKEDSNQPQHF
TRBD1,TRBV7-8,CASSSYRGEGYEQYF
-,TRBV7-6,CASSLFGPQGYEQYF
-,TRBV9,CASSGSGPEKLFF
-,TRBV6-5,CASSYGGHGYTF
-,TRBV19,CASSLGEGGLTDTQYF
-,TRBV2,CASSGHGYTF
TRBD1,TRBV2,CASALGQAQPYEQYF
TRBD2,TRBV19,CASSTGGGGGYEQYF
-,TRBV6-1,CASSDAPSYEQYF
-,TRBV5-6,CASSLGGVSGNTIYF
TRBD1,TRBV4-1,CASSQGAGGYEQYF
-,TRBV4-1,CASSQEISNSPLHF
-,TRBV28,CASIGRLGGYGYTF
-,TRBV29-1,CSVGHGEGYEQYF
-,TRBV10-1,CASSETPDYFSTDTQYF
TRBD1,TRBV2,CATMEGQGAGELFF
-,TRBV6-5,CASSYKVAGIYEQYF
-,TRBV28,CASSLLGGGNEQFF
-,TRBV14,CASSQVQIKYNEQFF
-,TRBV29-1,CSVEIRDYEQYF
TRBD1,TRBV6-5,CASSYGTGGYEKLFF
TRBD1,TRBV4-2,CASSQTHGTGVGTEAFF
-,TRBV10-3,CAIASGRGGEAFF
-,TRBV6-1,CASRAGSYEQYF
-,TRBV5-1,CASSPGSGGYEQYF
-,TRBV6-1,CASSVDYRNEQFF
-,TRBV6-5,CASSSPHTEAFF
-,TRBV19,CASSMGDTQYF
TRBD1,TRBV5-1,CASSPGQGRSPLHF
-,TRBV4-1,CASSQAPQANSPLHF
TRBD2,TRBV7-8,CASRLARAGGHSGANVLTF
TRBD2,TRBV19,CASGLAGEETQYF
-,TRBV28,CASSLSPGRRSSYNEQFF
-,TRBV15,CATTGGSRGVYF
TRBD2,TRBV5-4,CASSLFGGSSYNEQFF
TRBD2,TRBV2,CASSEIAAGGLTDTQYF
TRBD2,TRBV6-5,CASKPIAGGNEQFF
-,TRBV2,CASSEARSPSYEQYF